Listed here is a single T cell receptor (beta chain). This sample was taken from a study of shared T cell receptors in the human thymus. The table came from immunoSEQ multiplex PCR; TCRdb's copy has only in-frame clones and leaves some out. Of roughly 700,000 clones in the sample, 88% were seen once. Germline V gene data show CDR1 as SGHDN and CDR2 as FVKESK. This CDR3 region has 15 residues. The ends were cut back, 3 bases at V and 4 bases at J, with 13 bases in the middle. Separately, the same data were catalogued under a study of human thymus T cells. That work contributes: Healthy Finnish infants undergoing corrective surgery for congenital heart defects provided the donor material. Resections obtained during corrective heart surgery supplied the thymus tissue. Thymic and blood repertoires appeared to carry a bias in their V and J gene usage. Related research examined unrelated individuals and reported that their thymic repertoires overlapped highly.

This chain links TRBV14 with TRBJ1-3; TRBD1 is a possible D gene (5 bases). The specimen sequenced was thymocytes. The TCR sequence derives from a boy in the first two years of life with a congenital heart defect. Here the CDR3 reads CASSHRDLGGNTIYF. CDR3 DNA: TGTGCCAGCAGCCATCGGGACTTGGGGGGAAACACCATATATTTT.